The source of this TCR beta chain is a study of blood T cell repertoires in COVID-19. This table comes from immunoSEQ multiplex PCR, and its TCRdb copy is limited to in-frame clones, with some not included. The top ten hold around 8.8% of the sample, which has 110,000 to 150,000 clones, approximately 81% seen once. The CDR3 is made up of 14 amino acids. The V gene's germline CDR1 is SGDLS and CDR2 YYNGEE. Trimming at V came to 4 bases and at J to 6 bases, leaving 8 bases not matched to a gene. The V and J genes are TRBV9 and TRBJ2-7; TRBD2 matches 9 bases. Input material: peripheral blood. The TCR comes from a human donor in a cohort sampled during active COVID-19. The CDR3 nucleotides are TGTGCCAGCAGCCCAAGCGGGAGGTCGGGCGAGCAGTACTTC. This codes for CASSPSGRSGEQYF.